These 14 T cell receptor beta chains came from one sample sequenced in a study of blood T cells in healthy people across ages. Then a second PCR, running roughly 7 to 11 cycles, was carried out with a sample-barcoded 5' primer and a J-beta primer mix. TCRdb reprocessed the 5' RACE reads via MiXCR and lists one record per CDR3 protein. The profile shows hundreds of thousands of distinct CDR3 sequences, roughly 21% of them singletons. Material: blood. The origin of the receptors is a man between 65 and 85 years old in good health.

This clonotype occurred many times. The chain combines TRBV5-1 with TRBJ2-7, with 8 bases aligning to TRBD2. Germline V gene data show CDR1 as SGHRS and CDR2 as YFSETQ. The V gene end was trimmed by 2 bases and the J gene end by 3 bases; junction bases not matched to a gene: 4. This CDR3 spans 14 amino acids. The CDR3 loop is CASSLSGSGYEQYF. The CDR3 nucleotides are TGCGCCAGCAGCTTAAGCGGGAGCGGCTACGAGCAGTACTTC.

This chain connects TRBV20-1 to TRBJ2-7; 11 bases are a match to TRBD1. The germline CDR1 and CDR2 sequences are DFQATT and SNEGSKA (reference sequence). The CDR3 contains 18 residues. The junction had 18 bases not matched to a gene; V was cut back by 5 bases and J by 3 bases. The CDR3 sequence: CSAEKGQGVGGVGYEQYF. In DNA, the CDR3 is TGCAGTGCTGAGAAGGGACAGGGGGTAGGAGGGGTCGGCTACGAGCAGTACTTC.

This sequence joins TRBV6-5 and TRBJ1-1; TRBD1 might be the D (5 bases). The germline V gene encodes CDR1 MNHEY and CDR2 SVGAGI. There are 12 residues in the CDR3. Trimming took 3 bases from V and 7 from J, leaving 9 bases between them. The CDR3, as DNA: TGTGCCAGCAGTTATAGGGACGGTGAAGCTTTCTTT. This sequence encodes CASSYRDGEAFF.

The chain combines TRBV7-9 with TRBJ2-7; D call uncertain. The ends were cut back, 4 bases at V and 5 bases at J, with 15 bases in the middle. This CDR3 has 14 residues. Germline assignment: CDR1 SEHNR and CDR2 FQNEAQ (reference sequence). The CDR3 loop is CASSSFRAADEQYF. The CDR3 DNA reads as TGTGCCAGCAGCTCCTTCCGGGCCGCCGACGAGCAGTACTTC.

This clonotype appeared a few times. This chain connects TRBV28 to TRBJ2-7; no definite D call. Germline V gene lookup returns CDR1 MDHEN and CDR2 SYDVKM. Trimming pared 5 bases from V and 3 bases from J, leaving 8 bases between. This CDR3 region has 12 residues. The CDR3 DNA sequence: TGTGCCAGCAGTGTTACTTTCTACGAGCAGTACTTC. It yields the protein CASSVTFYEQYF.

The chain links TRBV7-9 to TRBJ2-6; D unclear. The ends were cut back, 3 bases at V and 0 bases at J, with 9 bases in the middle. The CDR3 has 16 amino acids. In germline, CDR1 is SEHNR, CDR2 FQNEAQ (reference sequence). CDR3 sequence reads: CASSFRAHSGANVLTF. CDR3 nucleotide sequence: TGTGCCAGCAGCTTCCGGGCCCACTCTGGGGCCAACGTCCTGACTTTC.

This clonotype came up many times. The CDR3 DNA follows: TGTGCCAGCAGCTCGGACAGGGCTGGAAACACCATATATTTT. Protein sequence: CASSSDRAGNTIYF. The chain combines TRBV5-5 with TRBJ1-3, with 8 bases lining up with TRBD1. CDR1 is SGHKS, CDR2 YYEKEE, per germline (reference sequence). The CDR3 has 14 residues. V lost 3 bases to trimming and J lost 2 bases; unmatched junction nucleotides: 1.

The table lists this clonotype with a few counts. The rearrangement links TRBV28 to TRBJ2-5; the match to TRBD2 covers 7 bases. Germline V gene lookup returns CDR1 MDHEN and CDR2 SYDVKM. The CDR3 loop spans 15 amino acids. Trimming cost V 4 bases and J 4 bases; bases outside gene matches: 9. CDR3 nucleotide sequence: TGTGCCAGCAGTTGGGGCGGGAGCTTACCAGAGACCCAGTACTTC. It translates to CASSWGGSLPETQYF.

This sequence joins TRBV7-2 and TRBJ2-5; TRBD2 aligns across 10 bases. Germline CDR1 and CDR2: SGHTA and FQGNSA. This CDR3 has 16 residues. The junction had 6 bases not matched to a gene; V was cut back by 4 bases and J by 1 base. The CDR3 region is CASSSHSGRPQETQYF. The CDR3 bases are TGTGCCAGCAGCTCGCATAGCGGGAGGCCCCAAGAGACCCAGTACTTC.

The chain joins TRBV12-3 or TRBV12-4 to TRBJ2-3; TRBD2 matches 7 bases. V was pared by 3 bases and J by 3 bases, with 15 bases of the junction left unmatched. The CDR3 totals 18 residues. Here the CDR3 DNA reads TGTGCCAGCAGTTTGGGCGGGAGCGGTGGTGGGGGGACAGATACGCAGTATTTT. Its protein product is CASSLGGSGGGGTDTQYF.

The rearrangement links TRBV15 to TRBJ2-7, with 8 bases lining up with TRBD1. This CDR3 region has 16 residues. CDR1 is LNHNV and CDR2 is YYDKDF in the germline V gene (reference sequence). Losses at the gene ends were 0 bases for V and 1 base for J; bases not matched to a gene: 5. The CDR3 region has the DNA TGTGCCACCAGCAGAGATCCGGACAGGGTATCCTACGAGCAGTACTTC. This codes for CATSRDPDRVSYEQYF.

The chain couples TRBV3-1 to TRBJ2-6, with TRBD1 identical over 7 bases. Per germline, CDR1 LGHDT and CDR2 YNNKEL (reference sequence). CDR3 length: 18 residues. J gave up 1 base and V 4 bases, and 10 bases lay outside the gene matches. The CDR3 region is CASSPRQGKMSGANVLTF. The CDR3 nucleotides are TGTGCCAGCAGCCCCCGACAGGGAAAGATGTCTGGGGCCAACGTCCTGACTTTC.

This clonotype has at least ten counts. The junction does not match germline at one end; this may be a read error. This chain connects TRBV7-9 to TRBJ2-1; possible D gene TRBD2, 6 bases. The CDR3 has 14 residues. The V gene's germline CDR1 is SEHNR and CDR2 FQNEAQ (reference sequence). The CDR3 reads CASSLATPYNEQFF. In nucleotides, the CDR3 is TGTGCCAGCAGCCTAGCGACTCCCTACAATGAGCAGTTCTTC.

CDR3 residues: CASSYGISATRELFF. The DNA for the CDR3 is TGTGCCAGCAGCTATGGGATTAGCGCGACCAGGGAGCTGTTTTTT. The genes are TRBV7-2 and TRBJ2-2; TRBD2 is a possible D gene (5 bases). V was pared by 4 bases and J by 9 bases, with 18 bases between. Germline CDR1 is SGHTA and CDR2 is FQGNSA. The length of the CDR3 is 15 residues. The variable domain in full, completed from reference TRBV7-2 and TRBJ2-2, reads GAGVSQSPSNKVTEKGKDVELRCDPISGHTALYWYRQSLGQGLEFLIYFQGNSAPDKSGLPSDRFSAERTGGSVSTLTIQRTQQEDSAVYLCASSYGISATRELFFGEGSRLTVL.